This T cell receptor beta chain was sequenced for a study of identical twins. Notes on the study in general: Weaker excess twin sharing was observed in beta out-of-frame sequences.

Template switching created a universal primer site, and the cDNA included unique molecular identifiers. TCRdb itself ran the 5' RACE reads through MiXCR, one entry per CDR3 protein. Here the sample spans about 150,000 distinct CDR3 sequences, around 3.4% being singletons. This clonotype was recorded at least ten times. Antigen specificity is unknown. No donor was unhealthy or non-Caucasian. Trimming pared 1 base from V and 5 bases from J, leaving 14 bases between. Germline V lookup: CDR1 DFQATT, CDR2 SNEGSKA (reference sequence). There are 15 residues in the CDR3. The sample was memory T cells sorted from blood. The chain couples TRBV20-1 to TRBJ2-2; TRBD2 is a possible D gene (5 bases). The source of this sequence is a man aged 18 to 30 in good health. The CDR3 DNA reads TGCAGTGCTAGAGGAGGGCGTGAAAGGACCGGGGAGCTGTTTTTT. Amino acid sequence: CSARGGRERTGELFF.